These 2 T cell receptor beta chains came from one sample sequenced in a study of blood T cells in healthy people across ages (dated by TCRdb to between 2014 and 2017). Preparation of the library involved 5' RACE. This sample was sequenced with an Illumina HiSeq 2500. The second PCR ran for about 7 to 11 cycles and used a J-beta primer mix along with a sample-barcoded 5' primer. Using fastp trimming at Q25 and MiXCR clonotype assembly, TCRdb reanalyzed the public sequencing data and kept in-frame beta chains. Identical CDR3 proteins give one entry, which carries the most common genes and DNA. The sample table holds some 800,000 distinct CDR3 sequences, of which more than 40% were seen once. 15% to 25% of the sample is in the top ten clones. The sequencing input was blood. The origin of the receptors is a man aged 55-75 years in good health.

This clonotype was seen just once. CDR3 protein: CATRSSWLTGELFF. DNA for the CDR3: TGTGCCACCCGCTCATCATGGCTCACCGGGGAGCTGTTTTTT. The rearrangement links TRBV12-3 or TRBV12-4 to TRBJ2-2; D call uncertain. This CDR3 has 14 amino acids. With 10 bases removed from V and 4 bases from J, the gap between germline ends came to 16 bases.

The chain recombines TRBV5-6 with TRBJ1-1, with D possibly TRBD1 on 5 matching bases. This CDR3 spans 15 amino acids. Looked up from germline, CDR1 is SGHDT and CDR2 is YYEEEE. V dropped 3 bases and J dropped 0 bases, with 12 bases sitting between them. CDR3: CASSSLGDLNTEAFF. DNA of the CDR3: TGTGCCAGCAGCTCGCTGGGGGACCTGAACACTGAAGCTTTCTTT.